Reported below is one T cell receptor beta chain. This sample is part of a study of blood T cell repertoires in COVID-19. Study as a whole: Samples taken during acute and convalescent COVID-19 were collected in the United States, Italy and Spain.

This CDR3 is built from 14 residues. V was trimmed by 1 base and J by 6 bases, leaving 10 bases between them. The germline CDR1 and CDR2 sequences are SGHTA and FQGNSA. Using immunoSEQ multiplex PCR, the repertoire was profiled, and TCRdb retains in-frame clones only, with some absent. The data hold approximately 170,000 clones, with about four fifths observed a single time. The origin of this receptor is a woman of 80 years or more with active or convalescent COVID-19. The chain recombines TRBV7-2 with TRBJ2-1; D is undetermined. Input material: peripheral blood. CDR3: CASSLDRGSNEQFF. CDR3 in DNA: TGTGCCAGCAGCTTAGATCGCGGATCCAATGAGCAGTTCTTC. The full variable domain, with the rest looked up from reference TRBV7-2 and TRBJ2-1, is GAGVSQSPSNKVTEKGKDVELRCDPISGHTALYWYRQSLGQGLEFLIYFQGNSAPDKSGLPSDRFSAERTGGSVSTLTIQRTQQEDSAVYLCASSLDRGSNEQFFGPGTRLTVL.